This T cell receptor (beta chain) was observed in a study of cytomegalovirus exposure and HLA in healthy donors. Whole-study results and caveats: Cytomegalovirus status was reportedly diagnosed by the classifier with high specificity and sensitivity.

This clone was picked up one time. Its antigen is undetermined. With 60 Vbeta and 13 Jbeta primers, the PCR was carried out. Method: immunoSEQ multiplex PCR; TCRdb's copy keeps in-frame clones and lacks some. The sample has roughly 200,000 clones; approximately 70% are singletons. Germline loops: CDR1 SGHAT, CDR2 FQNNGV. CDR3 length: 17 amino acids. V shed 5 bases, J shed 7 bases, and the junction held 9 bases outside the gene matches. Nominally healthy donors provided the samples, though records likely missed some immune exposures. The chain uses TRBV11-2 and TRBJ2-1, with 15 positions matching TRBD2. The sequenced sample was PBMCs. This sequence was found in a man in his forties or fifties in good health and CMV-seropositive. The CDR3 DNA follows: TGTGCCAGCAGCCCCGGCGGACTAGCGGGGGGGCGAAATGAGCAGTTCTTC. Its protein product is CASSPGGLAGGRNEQFF.